The clone carrying this TCR beta chain has a count of ten or more. Investigators excluded patients with uncontrolled infection, other autoimmune disease, pregnancy or lactation. These data belong to a study of T cells in Graves' hyperthyroidism and ophthalmopathy. Authors of the study amplified TCR beta CDR3 regions from RNA transcripts. With the HTBI primer set, the TCR CDR3 went through a first round of RT-PCR. TCRdb reprocessed the multiplex PCR reads via MiXCR and lists one record per CDR3 protein. The table has around 250,000 distinct CDR3 sequences, about 15% seen once; the top ten hold more than 10%. The clonotype comes from a middle-aged woman with Graves' hyperthyroidism that later progressed to Graves' ophthalmopathy. The source material was blood.

The CDR3 reads CAISPLDSYEQYF. The CDR3 DNA sequence: TGTGCCATCAGTCCCCTTGACAGCTACGAGCAGTACTTC. V and J are TRBV10-3 and TRBJ2-7, with D possibly being TRBD1 (5 bases). Trimming stripped 5 bases from V and 3 bases from J, with 11 bases between. The CDR3 has 13 residues. Germline V CDR1 and CDR2: ENHRY, SYGVKD.